This entry describes one T cell receptor beta chain. The antigen remains unidentified. The data are from a study of T cells after yellow fever vaccination. Study in general: Fractions of limited cellularity were prepared by means of SMART-Seq v4 Ultra Low Input.

TCRdb analysed the 5' RACE reads with MiXCR anew, one entry per CDR3 protein. The sample has hundreds of thousands of distinct CDR3 sequences; about 12% are singletons. V shed 3 bases and J shed 4 bases, with 12 bases lying between them. CDR1 and CDR2 from the germline V gene are LGHDT and YNNKEL (reference sequence). This CDR3 contains 14 residues. General study findings and limits: Post-booster repertoires contained most primary-vaccination clones again (around 97% CD4, 85% to 90% CD8).

The source of this sequence is a man aged 25 to 45 who received the YFV17D yellow fever vaccine. Sequenced here: PBMCs, sampled on the day of the yellow fever booster vaccination. V gene TRBV3-1 combines with J gene TRBJ1-2; D is perhaps TRBD1 (5 bases). The CDR3 coding sequence is TGTGCCAGCAGCCAGGGGGAGACTGGCTATGGCTACACCTTC. It yields the protein CASSQGETGYGYTF.